This T cell receptor beta chain was identified in a study of blood T cell repertoires in COVID-19 (dated by TCRdb to the early 2020s). In the study overall: Collaborator samples came from the United States, Italy and Spain and covered acute and convalescent phases of COVID-19. The repertoires were made available in a free public database intended to serve as a resource for research on the immune response to SARS-CoV-2. The samples were drawn from the first 160 participants of the ongoing ImmuneRACE study and from under 1,500 subjects provided by 6 global collaborators. Subjects who had been exposed to COVID-19, were actively infected with it, or had recovered from it provided the deeply sampled blood TCRbeta repertoires that made up the dataset. Where available, HLA class I and class II types were taken from metadata supplied by the sample provider and were not determined by assay-based typing. The prospective study material was composed of cDNA or gDNA derived from T cells, B-cell-depleted T cells, or PBMCs. Nearly every sample came with metadata listing a de-identified subject ID, COVID-19 status, age in years and sex. Overall study results and their limits: How much clinical and demographic metadata was included differed by source and by participant, and the metadata was provided uncurated.

To note about this clone: Its binding antigen is unknown. No qualities accompany the bases; no much larger clone lies one base away.

The immunoSEQ Assay, a bias-controlled multiplex PCR, was used to amplify TCRbeta CDR3 regions from genomic DNA. For the original study's pipeline: The number of nucleated cells in each sample was estimated from the amplification of reference gene primers within the assay. Sequence reads were collapsed and filtered to measure the absolute abundance of every unique TCRbeta CDR3 rearrangement. For each sample, productive Simpson clonality was calculated as the square root of Simpson's diversity index over productive rearrangements. TCRdb obtained this table from immuneACCESS and retained in-frame rearrangements with V and J assigned. These tables miss some clones; where compared with another copy, unresolved V genes account for less than half of the shortfall, and the remainder is unexplained. V, J and clone size reflect that table, while D and trimming were determined from the DNA. A total of under 300,000 clones appear in this sample, 81% of them only once. The ten largest clones add up to 2.5% to 3% of the sample.

The junction shows trimming of 6 bases on V and 0 bases on J, plus 8 bases between the germline ends. CDR1 and CDR2, per the germline V gene (reference sequence), are LNHDA and SQIVND. The CDR3 runs 13 amino acids, cysteine and phenylalanine included. The CDR3 DNA has 39 bases and is translated from base 1. Whole blood was collected in K2EDTA tubes by collaborating institutions according to the institutions' own protocols. Collaborator samples were shipped for TCRbeta analysis as frozen whole blood, isolated PBMCs, or DNA extracted from either sample type. The receptor's source is a woman aged 55-70 years with active or convalescent COVID-19. This chain joins TRBV19 to TRBJ1-2; a confident D gene designation cannot be given. Sequenced material: peripheral blood. The CDR3 reads CASRNTANYGYTF. The nucleotides read TGTGCCAGTAGAAATACAGCTAACTATGGCTACACCTTC.